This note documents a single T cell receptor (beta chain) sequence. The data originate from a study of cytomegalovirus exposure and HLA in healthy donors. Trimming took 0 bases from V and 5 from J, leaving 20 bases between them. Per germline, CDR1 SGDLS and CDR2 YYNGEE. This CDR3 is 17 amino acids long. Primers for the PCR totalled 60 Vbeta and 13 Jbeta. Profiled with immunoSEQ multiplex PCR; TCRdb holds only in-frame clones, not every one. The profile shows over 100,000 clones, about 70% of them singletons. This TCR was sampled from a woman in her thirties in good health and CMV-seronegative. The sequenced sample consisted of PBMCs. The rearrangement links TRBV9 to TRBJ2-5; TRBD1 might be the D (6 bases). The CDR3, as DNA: TGTGCCAGCAGCGTAGCTGGGGACACCCAACAATTGGAGACCCAGTACTTC. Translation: CASSVAGDTQQLETQYF.